The subject of this entry is one T cell receptor (beta chain). What it recognizes is unknown. The repertoire was sequenced with immunoSEQ multiplex PCR; TCRdb's copy has only in-frame clones and lacks some. The table has 1,400 to 1,500 clones, around 68% seen once. From germline, CDR1 is SGHNT and CDR2 YENEEA. The CDR3 has 16 amino acids. With 5 bases clipped from V and 10 bases from J, the junction kept 12 bases outside the gene matches. This specimen belongs to a study of circulating tumor DNA in untreated peripheral T-cell lymphoma. General study points: In about 72% of patients, tumor-specific clonotypes were identified.

The tumor tissue sample was taken at baseline before any treatment. The chain recombines TRBV11-3 with TRBJ2-1; TRBD2 aligns across 12 bases. This receptor was identified in a human donor with peripheral T-cell lymphoma. Material: tumor tissue. DNA of the CDR3: TGTGCCAGCAGCGAAATGACTAGCGGGAGATCAGGGGAGCAGTTCTTC. Translating gives CASSEMTSGRSGEQFF.